These 27 T cell receptor beta chains were sequenced from one sample in a study of cytomegalovirus exposure and HLA in healthy donors. PCR involved 60 Vbeta and 13 Jbeta primers. The assay was immunoSEQ multiplex PCR, and TCRdb's table has in-frame clones only and misses some. The table lists about 130,000 clones, about two thirds of them singletons. Sequencing was carried out using PBMCs. All receptors come from a man in his thirties or forties in good health and CMV-seronegative.

CDR3 nucleotides: TGTGCCAGCAGCTTAGATCGACAGACCTACGAGCAGTACTTC. Translating it yields CASSLDRQTYEQYF. The gene calls are TRBV11-2 and TRBJ2-7; D perhaps matches TRBD1 (5 bases). With 0 bases removed from V and 2 bases from J, the gap between germline ends came to 8 bases. The CDR3 extends over 14 amino acids. In germline, CDR1 is SGHAT, CDR2 FQNNGV.

J is TRBJ2-7 and V is TRBV4-2; 10 bases match TRBD1. Germline V gives CDR1 LGHNA, CDR2 YNFKEQ. The CDR3 covers 18 residues. The V segment lost 1 base and the J segment 1 base; nucleotides outside the gene matches: 10. In DNA form, the CDR3 reads TGTGCCAGCAGCCAAGGCCAAACCGACAGGGGGCTATCCTACGAGCAGTACTTC. Encoded protein: CASSQGQTDRGLSYEQYF.

The V call is TRBV7-8, the J call TRBJ1-5, with D possibly matching TRBD1 (5 bases). Germline assignment: CDR1 SGHVS and CDR2 FQNEAQ. CDR3 length equals 13 residues. The ends were cut back, 4 bases at V and 5 bases at J, with 9 bases in the middle. The CDR3 loop is CASSSGGYQPQHF. DNA for the CDR3: TGTGCCAGCAGCTCCGGGGGGTATCAGCCCCAGCATTTT.

The V and J genes are TRBV6-4 and TRBJ2-3; 7 nucleotides align to TRBD2. This CDR3 is 16 amino acids long. The V and J ends lost 2 bases and 4 bases, in that order; junction bases with no gene match: 9. The germline CDR1 and CDR2 sequences are MRHNA and SNTAGT. In nucleotides, the CDR3 is TGTGCCAGCAGTGACCCAGCGGGGAGAGGATCAGATACGCAGTATTTT. Translated, it gives CASSDPAGRGSDTQYF.

The gene calls are TRBV4-2 and TRBJ2-5; TRBD1 might be the D (5 bases). V was clipped by 0 bases and J by 5 bases, with 10 bases between them. The germline gives CDR1 LGHNA, CDR2 YNFKEQ. The CDR3 is made up of 14 amino acids. The CDR3 bases are TGTGCCAGCAGCCAAGATGCAGGGCGGGAGACCCAGTACTTC. Its protein product is CASSQDAGRETQYF.

The chain carries TRBV2 and TRBJ2-2, with a weak D call TRBD2 (6 bases). Looked up from germline, CDR1 is SNHLY and CDR2 is FYNNEI. Trimming stripped 2 bases from V and 6 bases from J, with 13 bases between. The CDR3 sequence is 15 residues long. CDR3 in amino acids: CASSELTRMAGELFF. The CDR3 bases are TGTGCCAGCAGTGAACTGACTAGAATGGCCGGGGAGCTGTTTTTT.

The gene calls are TRBV7-3 and TRBJ1-1; D uncertain. V lost 5 bases and J lost 0, with 19 bases in between. The CDR3 totals 17 residues. CDR1 and CDR2 from the germline V gene are SGHTA and FQGTGA. The CDR3: CASSPLHTKSMNTEAFF. CDR3 in DNA: TGTGCCAGCAGCCCGCTCCATACGAAATCTATGAACACTGAAGCTTTCTTT. The full variable domain, completed using reference TRBV7-3 and TRBJ1-1, is GAGVSQTPSNKVTEKGKYVELRCDPISGHTALYWYRQSLGQGPEFLIYFQGTGAADDSGLPNDRFFAVRPEGSVSTLKIQRTERGDSAVYLCASSPLHTKSMNTEAFFGQGTRLTVV.

The V and J genes are TRBV28 and TRBJ2-3, with D unresolved. CDR1 MDHEN and CDR2 SYDVKM come from the germline V gene. This CDR3 comprises 13 residues. V was shortened by 6 bases and J by 2 bases, with 9 bases between the two germline ends. The CDR3 region has the DNA TGTGCCAGCAGCTATCAAAACACAGATACGCAGTATTTT. Its translation is CASSYQNTDTQYF. Full variable domain (rest looked up from reference TRBV28 and TRBJ2-3): DVKVTQSSRYLVKRTGEKVFLECVQDMDHENMFWYRQDPGLGLRLIYFSYDVKMKEKGDIPEGYSVSREKKERFSLILESASTNQTSMYLCASSYQNTDTQYFGPGTRLTVL.

The chain employs TRBV6-6 and TRBJ1-1, with D possibly matching TRBD1 (6 bases). This CDR3 is 14 amino acids long. The germline gives CDR1 MNHNY, CDR2 SVGAGI (reference sequence). The V gene lost 2 bases and the J gene lost 1 base, with 8 bases spanning the gap. The CDR3 reads CASSYQGWNTEAFF. CDR3 bases: TGTGCCAGCAGTTACCAGGGGTGGAACACTGAAGCTTTCTTT.

The chain joins TRBV4-2 to TRBJ1-3, with D perhaps matching TRBD1 (5 bases). CDR1 is LGHNA, CDR2 YNFKEQ, per germline. With 4 bases removed from V and 5 bases from J, the gap between germline ends came to 9 bases. The CDR3 is made up of 13 amino acids. The CDR3 coding sequence is TGTGCCAGCAGCCTTGGACACCGAAACACCATATATTTT. Translating gives CASSLGHRNTIYF.

The chain links TRBV18 to TRBJ2-5; a weak D match, TRBD2 (5 bases). The CDR3 is 17 amino acids. Germline CDR1 and CDR2: KGHSH and LQKENI. V lost 4 bases and J 2 bases, leaving 20 bases between the germline ends. Written as DNA, the CDR3 is TGTGCCAGCTCACAAGAGCTACACTGGGAGAAACAAGAGACCCAGTACTTC. Encoded protein: CASSQELHWEKQETQYF.

The genes are TRBV5-1 and TRBJ2-7; 9 bases align to TRBD1. V trimming: 4 bases; J trimming: 4 bases; junction bases outside the gene matches: 9. The CDR3 consists of 15 residues. The germline CDR1 and CDR2 sequences are SGHRS and YFSETQ. Written as DNA, the CDR3 is TGCGCCAGCAGCAATCAGCCGGGACAGGGTTACGAGCAGTACTTC. It codes for CASSNQPGQGYEQYF.

The chain recombines TRBV28 with TRBJ1-1; no firm D call. V lost 7 bases, J lost 3 bases, and 15 bases lay in between. The CDR3 totals 14 residues. CDR1 MDHEN and CDR2 SYDVKM come from the germline V gene. The chain's CDR3 is CASILDGSDTEAFF. The CDR3 DNA reads TGTGCCAGCATTCTAGACGGCTCGGACACTGAAGCTTTCTTT.

This rearrangement joins TRBV15 to TRBJ1-2; no clear D. Germline V gene lookup returns CDR1 LNHNV and CDR2 YYDKDF (reference sequence). The CDR3 covers 15 residues. With 0 bases removed from V and 2 bases from J, the gap between germline ends came to 10 bases. CDR3 residues: CATSRDEEGNYGYTF. The CDR3 DNA reads TGTGCCACCAGCAGAGATGAGGAGGGAAACTATGGCTACACCTTC.

The V gene is TRBV5-1, the J gene TRBJ2-3; 12 bases agree with TRBD2. The V and J ends lost 4 bases and 2 bases, in that order; junction bases with no gene match: 11. The CDR3 loop spans 18 amino acids. Germline CDR1 is SGHRS and CDR2 is YFSETQ. The CDR3 coding sequence is TGCGCCAGCAGCCTCGGGACTAGCGGGCCAACGTACACAGATACGCAGTATTTT. Residues: CASSLGTSGPTYTDTQYF.

The chain couples TRBV10-2 to TRBJ1-5; weak D call: TRBD1 (5 bases). From germline, CDR1 is WSHSY and CDR2 SAAADI. The CDR3 runs to 15 residues. V lost 4 bases and J lost 0, with 10 bases in between. The CDR3 loop is CASSATVYSNQPQHF. The CDR3 nucleotides read TGCGCCAGCAGTGCGACAGTTTATAGCAATCAGCCCCAGCATTTT.

In this sample, this clone turned up a few times. The chain uses TRBV2 and TRBJ2-3; 9 bases map to TRBD1. The CDR3 covers 16 residues. Germline CDR1 is SNHLY and CDR2 is FYNNEI. J gave up 2 bases and V 5 bases, and 8 bases lay outside the gene matches. CDR3 residues: CASSRGQGYYTDTQYF. The CDR3, as DNA: TGTGCCAGCAGTAGGGGACAGGGTTATTACACAGATACGCAGTATTTT.

J is TRBJ1-3 and V is TRBV11-2, with D perhaps matching TRBD1 (5 bases). Germline CDR1 reads SGHAT; CDR2 reads FQNNGV. V was trimmed by 2 bases and J by 0 bases, leaving 8 bases between them. The CDR3 has 15 amino acids. The CDR3 sequence: CASSLTGSSGNTIYF. DNA for the CDR3: TGTGCCAGCAGCTTAACAGGCTCCTCTGGAAACACCATATATTTT.

This sequence joins TRBV7-2 and TRBJ2-5; perhaps TRBD2 as D (6 bases). CDR3 length: 15 amino acids. Germline loops: CDR1 SGHTA, CDR2 FQGNSA. Between the trimmed V and J ends, which lost 3 bases and 4 bases, there was a span of 15 bases. The CDR3 DNA follows: TGTGCCAGCAGCTTTGGCGGGGCCGTGACAGAGACCCAGTACTTC. It translates to CASSFGGAVTETQYF. The whole variable domain, remainder taken from reference TRBV7-2 and TRBJ2-5, is GAGVSQSPSNKVTEKGKDVELRCDPISGHTALYWYRQSLGQGLEFLIYFQGNSAPDKSGLPSDRFSAERTGGSVSTLTIQRTQQEDSAVYLCASSFGGAVTETQYFGPGTRLLVL.

J is TRBJ2-7 and V is TRBV19; 7 positions match TRBD1. This CDR3 has 12 residues. The V gene's germline CDR1 is LNHDA and CDR2 SQIVND (reference sequence). J was trimmed by 2 bases and V by 10 bases; bases with no gene match: 5. The CDR3 DNA sequence: TGTGCCACGTCGACAGGGCCCTACGAGCAGTACTTC. Translated, it gives CATSTGPYEQYF.

This chain joins TRBV5-5 and TRBJ1-1; D might be TRBD1 (6 bases). The CDR3 spans 14 residues. Germline-derived CDR1 and CDR2 are SGHKS and YYEKEE (reference sequence). V lost 4 bases, J lost 0 bases, and 10 bases lay in between. The CDR3 DNA reads as TGTGCCAGCAGCCCATGGGGGCTGAACACTGAAGCTTTCTTT. This gives the protein CASSPWGLNTEAFF.

This chain links TRBV4-1 with TRBJ2-3; 14 nucleotides agree with TRBD2. The CDR3 consists of 18 residues. In germline, CDR1 is MGHRA, CDR2 YSYEKL. The trim removed 3 bases at V and 6 bases at J, leaving 11 bases unmatched. For the CDR3, the DNA is TGCGCCAGCAGCCACCGGACTAGCGGGGGGCGGGCTGCTGATACGCAGTATTTT. It encodes CASSHRTSGGRAADTQYF.

The rearrangement uses TRBV4-1 and TRBJ1-6; D is unclear. With 4 bases removed from V and 7 bases from J, the gap between germline ends came to 11 bases. CDR1 and CDR2 (germline): MGHRA, YSYEKL. This CDR3 is built from 14 residues. The CDR3 coding sequence is TGCGCCAGCAGCCTATTCCTAGGCAATTCACCCCTCCACTTT. It is translated as CASSLFLGNSPLHF.

This clone was counted a single time. The CDR3 bases are TGCGCCAGCAGCTTGGCGGGAGGAACTGGAAACACCATATATTTT. Encoded protein: CASSLAGGTGNTIYF. V usage is TRBV5-1 and J usage is TRBJ1-3, with D hard to call. The germline CDR1 and CDR2 sequences are SGHRS and YFSETQ. The ends were cut back, 0 bases at V and 2 bases at J, with 9 bases in the middle. This CDR3 has 15 residues.

The chain uses TRBV5-1 and TRBJ1-5, with TRBD1 matching 8 bases. This CDR3 is 13 amino acids long. Per germline, CDR1 SGHRS and CDR2 YFSETQ. Trimming cost V 4 bases and J 5 bases; bases outside gene matches: 2. CDR3 DNA sequence: TGCGCCAGCAGCCCGGACAGGGATCAGCCCCAGCATTTT. It is translated as CASSPDRDQPQHF.

J is TRBJ1-1 and V is TRBV9; 8 bases are shared with TRBD1. The V and J ends lost 3 bases and 7 bases, in that order; junction bases with no gene match: 14. The germline CDR1 and CDR2 sequences are SGDLS and YYNGEE. CDR3 size: 16 residues. Written as DNA, the CDR3 is TGTGCCAGCAGCGCCACAAAATTACCACAGGGGGATGAAGCTTTCTTT. Translated: CASSATKLPQGDEAFF.

The chain uses TRBV19 and TRBJ2-3; the D is unclear. Germline assignment: CDR1 LNHDA and CDR2 SQIVND (reference sequence). Trimming removed 1 base from V and 4 bases from J, with 6 bases in between. This CDR3 comprises 13 residues. The CDR3 loop is CASSIVVADTQYF. The CDR3 nucleotides read TGTGCCAGTAGTATAGTCGTAGCAGATACGCAGTATTTT.